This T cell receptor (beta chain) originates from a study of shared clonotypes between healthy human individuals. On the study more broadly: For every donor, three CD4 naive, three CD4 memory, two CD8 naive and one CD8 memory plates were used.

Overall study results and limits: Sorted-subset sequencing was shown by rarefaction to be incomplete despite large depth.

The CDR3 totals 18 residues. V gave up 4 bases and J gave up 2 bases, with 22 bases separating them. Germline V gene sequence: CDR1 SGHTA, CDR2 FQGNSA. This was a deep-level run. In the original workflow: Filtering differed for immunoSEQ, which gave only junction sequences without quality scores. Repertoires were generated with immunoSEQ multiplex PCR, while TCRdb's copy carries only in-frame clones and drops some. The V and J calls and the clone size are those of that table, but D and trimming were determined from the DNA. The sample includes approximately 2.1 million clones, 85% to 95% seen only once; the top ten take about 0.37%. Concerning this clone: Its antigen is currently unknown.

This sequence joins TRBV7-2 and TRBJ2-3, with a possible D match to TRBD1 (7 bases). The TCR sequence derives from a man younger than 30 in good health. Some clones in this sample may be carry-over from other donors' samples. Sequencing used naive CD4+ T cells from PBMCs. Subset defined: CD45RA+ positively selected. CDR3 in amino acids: CASSSPTGAGGYTDTQYF. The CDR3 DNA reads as TGTGCCAGCAGCTCACCGACGGGGGCAGGGGGATACACAGATACGCAGTATTTT.